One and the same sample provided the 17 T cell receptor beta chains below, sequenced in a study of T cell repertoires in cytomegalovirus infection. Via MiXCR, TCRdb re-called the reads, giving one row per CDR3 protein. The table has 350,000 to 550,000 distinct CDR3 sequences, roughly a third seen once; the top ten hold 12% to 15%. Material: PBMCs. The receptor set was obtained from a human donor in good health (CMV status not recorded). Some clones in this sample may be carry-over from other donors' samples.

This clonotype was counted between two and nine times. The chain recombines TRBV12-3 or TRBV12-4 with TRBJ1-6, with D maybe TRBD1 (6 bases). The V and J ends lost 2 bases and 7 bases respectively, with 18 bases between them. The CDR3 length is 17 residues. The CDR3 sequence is CASSLPQGRGGNSPLHF. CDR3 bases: TGTGCCAGCAGTTTACCACAGGGCCGAGGGGGGAATTCACCCCTCCACTTT.

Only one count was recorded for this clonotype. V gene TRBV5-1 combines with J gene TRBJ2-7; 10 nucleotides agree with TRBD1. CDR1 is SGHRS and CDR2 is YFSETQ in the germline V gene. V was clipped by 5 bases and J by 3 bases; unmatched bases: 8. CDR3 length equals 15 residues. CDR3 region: CASRTGTGDLYEQYF. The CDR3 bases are TGCGCCAGCAGAACCGGGACAGGGGATCTCTACGAGCAGTACTTC.

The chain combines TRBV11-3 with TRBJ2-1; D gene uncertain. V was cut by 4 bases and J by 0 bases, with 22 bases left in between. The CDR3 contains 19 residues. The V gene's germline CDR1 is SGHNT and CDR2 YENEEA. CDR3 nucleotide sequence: TGTGCCAGCAGCTCTAATACGGCAGTTCCTTCGAGCTCCTACAATGAGCAGTTCTTC. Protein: CASSSNTAVPSSSYNEQFF. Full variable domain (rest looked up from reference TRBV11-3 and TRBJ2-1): EAGVVQSPRYKIIEKKQPVAFWCNPISGHNTLYWYLQNLGQGPELLIRYENEEAVDDSQLPKDRFSAERLKGVDSTLKIQPAELGDSAVYLCASSSNTAVPSSSYNEQFFGPGTRLTVL.

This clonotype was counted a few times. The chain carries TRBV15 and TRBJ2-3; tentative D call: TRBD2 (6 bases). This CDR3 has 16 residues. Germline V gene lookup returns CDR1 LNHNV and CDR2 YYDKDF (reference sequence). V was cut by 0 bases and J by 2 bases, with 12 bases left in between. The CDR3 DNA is TGTGCCACCAGCAGAGAAGGCGGGGAGATCACAGATACGCAGTATTTT. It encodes CATSREGGEITDTQYF.

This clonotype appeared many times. CDR3 sequence: CASSLRRTDTQYF. The CDR3 DNA follows: TGTGCCAGCAGCTTAAGGCGGACTGATACGCAGTATTTT. This chain joins TRBV7-2 and TRBJ2-3, with D perhaps TRBD2 (5 bases). This CDR3 is 13 amino acids long. V lost 2 bases to trimming and J lost 6 bases, with 9 bases between them. CDR1 and CDR2 (germline): SGHTA, FQGNSA.

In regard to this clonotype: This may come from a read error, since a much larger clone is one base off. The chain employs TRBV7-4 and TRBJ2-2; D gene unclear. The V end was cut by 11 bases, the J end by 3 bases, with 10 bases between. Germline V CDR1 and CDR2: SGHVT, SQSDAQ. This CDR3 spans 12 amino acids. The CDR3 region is CARVLHTGELFF. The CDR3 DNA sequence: TGTGCCCGCGTACTCCACACCGGGGAGCTGTTTTTT. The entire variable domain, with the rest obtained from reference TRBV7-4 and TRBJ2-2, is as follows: GAGVSQSPRYKVAKRGRDVALRCDSISGHVTLYWYRQTLGQGSEVLTYSQSDAQRDKSGRPSGRFSAERPERSVSTLKIQRTEQGDSAVYLCARVLHTGELFFGEGSRLTVL.

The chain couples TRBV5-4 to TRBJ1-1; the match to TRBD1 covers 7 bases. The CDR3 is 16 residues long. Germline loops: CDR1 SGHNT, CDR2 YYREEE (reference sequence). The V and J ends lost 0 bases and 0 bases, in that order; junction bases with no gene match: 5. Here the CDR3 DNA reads TGTGCCAGCAGCTTGGAGGGACAGCCTATGAACACTGAAGCTTTCTTT. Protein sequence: CASSLEGQPMNTEAFF. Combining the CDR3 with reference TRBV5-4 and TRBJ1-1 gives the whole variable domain ETGVTQSPTHLIKTRGQQVTLRCSSQSGHNTVSWYQQALGQGPQFIFQYYREEENGRGNFPPRFSGLQFPNYSSELNVNALELDDSALYLCASSLEGQPMNTEAFFGQGTRLTVV.

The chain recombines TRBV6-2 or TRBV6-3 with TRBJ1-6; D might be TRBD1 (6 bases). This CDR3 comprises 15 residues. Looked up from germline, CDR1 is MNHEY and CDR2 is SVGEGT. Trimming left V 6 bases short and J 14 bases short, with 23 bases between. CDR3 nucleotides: TGTGCCAGCAGGACCTCCGGGACACCTAGGAGCACCCTCCACTTT. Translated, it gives CASRTSGTPRSTLHF.

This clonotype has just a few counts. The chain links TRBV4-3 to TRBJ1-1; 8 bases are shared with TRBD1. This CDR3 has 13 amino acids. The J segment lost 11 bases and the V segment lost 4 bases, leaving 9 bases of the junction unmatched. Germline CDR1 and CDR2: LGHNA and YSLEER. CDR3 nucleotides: TGCGCCAGCAGCCCGTACAGGGGGTTAGGCGCTTTCTTT. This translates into CASSPYRGLGAFF.

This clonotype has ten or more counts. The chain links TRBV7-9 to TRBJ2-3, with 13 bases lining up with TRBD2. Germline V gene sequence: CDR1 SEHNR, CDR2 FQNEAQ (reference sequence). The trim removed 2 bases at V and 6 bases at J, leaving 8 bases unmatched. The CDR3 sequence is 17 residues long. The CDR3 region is CASSLSRLAGGADTQYF. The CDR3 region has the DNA TGTGCCAGCAGCTTATCTCGACTAGCGGGGGGCGCGGATACGCAGTATTTT.

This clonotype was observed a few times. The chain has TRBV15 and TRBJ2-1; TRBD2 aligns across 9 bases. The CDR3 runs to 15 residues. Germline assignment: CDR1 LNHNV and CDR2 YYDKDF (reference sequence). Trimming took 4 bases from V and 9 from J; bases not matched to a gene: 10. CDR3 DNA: TGTGCCACCAGCATGGGAGGCGGGGGGGCTATTGAGCAGTTCTTC. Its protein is CATSMGGGGAIEQFF.

The CDR3 here is CASSEDYINHNEQFF. As DNA, the CDR3 is TGCGCCAGCAGCGAGGACTACATTAACCACAATGAGCAGTTCTTC. The chain carries TRBV5-1 and TRBJ2-1; a possible D gene is TRBD2 (6 bases). The ends were cut back, 4 bases at V and 5 bases at J, with 16 bases in the middle. This CDR3 is built from 15 residues. Germline CDR1 and CDR2: SGHRS and YFSETQ.

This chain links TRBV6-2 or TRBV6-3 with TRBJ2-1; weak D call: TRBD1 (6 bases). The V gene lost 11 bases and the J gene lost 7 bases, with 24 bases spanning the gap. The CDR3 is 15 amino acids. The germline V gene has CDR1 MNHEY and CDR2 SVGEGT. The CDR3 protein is CAPQPTGFLRNEQFF. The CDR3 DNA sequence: TGTGCCCCCCAGCCGACAGGCTTTCTTCGGAATGAGCAGTTCTTC.

The CDR3 nucleotides read TGTGCCAGCAGACAGGGAAGCGGTGGATATCCGAATTCACCCCTCCACTTT. It yields the protein CASRQGSGGYPNSPLHF. The gene calls are TRBV2 and TRBJ1-6; tentative D call: TRBD1 (6 bases). With 6 bases removed from V and 7 bases from J, the gap between germline ends came to 22 bases. From germline, CDR1 is SNHLY and CDR2 FYNNEI. This CDR3 is built from 17 residues.

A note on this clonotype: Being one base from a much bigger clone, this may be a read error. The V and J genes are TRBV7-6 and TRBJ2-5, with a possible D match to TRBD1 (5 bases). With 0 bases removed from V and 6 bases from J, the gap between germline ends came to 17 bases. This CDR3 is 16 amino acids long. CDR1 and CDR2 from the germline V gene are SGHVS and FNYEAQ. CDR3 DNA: TGTGCCAGCAGCTTAGCGGGCAGGGTAGTTTGGCAGACCCAGTACTTC. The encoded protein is CASSLAGRVVWQTQYF.

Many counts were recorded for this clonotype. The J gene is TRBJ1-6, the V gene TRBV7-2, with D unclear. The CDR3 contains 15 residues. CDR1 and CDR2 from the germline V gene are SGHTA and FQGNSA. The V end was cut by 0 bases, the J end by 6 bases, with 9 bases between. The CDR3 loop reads CASSLARASNSPLHF. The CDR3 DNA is TGTGCCAGCAGCTTAGCTAGGGCGTCTAATTCACCCCTCCACTTT.

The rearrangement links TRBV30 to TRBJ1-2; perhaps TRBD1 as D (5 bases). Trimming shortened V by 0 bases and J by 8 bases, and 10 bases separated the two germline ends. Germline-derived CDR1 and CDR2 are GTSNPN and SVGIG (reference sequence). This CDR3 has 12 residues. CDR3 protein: CAWSVGGGGYTF. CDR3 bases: TGTGCCTGGAGTGTTGGGGGAGGCGGCTACACCTTC.